This is a list of T cell receptor beta chains from one sample in a study of T-cell reconstitution after alpha-beta-depleted transplantation in children. Via MiXCR, TCRdb re-called the PCR reads, giving one row per CDR3 protein. Found here are over 400,000 distinct CDR3 sequences, about 45% of them singletons; the top ten hold about 30%. This sample comprised PBMCs, obtained before TCRalphabeta/CD19-depleted stem cell transplant. The receptors stem from a girl aged 2-9 years with aplastic anemia, due to receive a stem cell transplant. Each CDR3 is given with its conserved first and last residue. D genes are given only for firm matches. Clone size is not always given. Where it is, it says once, few, many or a class for expanded clones.

d_gene,j_gene,v_gene,abundance,CDR3nt,CDR3aa
-,TRBJ2-3,TRBV5-1,many,TGCGCCAGCAGCTTGGTGGGGTTCACAGATACGCAGTATTTT,CASSLVGFTDTQYF
-,TRBJ2-7,TRBV28,-,TGTGCCAGCAGTTTTGAGGACTACGAGCAGTACTTC,CASSFEDYEQYF
-,TRBJ1-1,TRBV20-1,-,TGCAGTGCTAGCCCCACCCTGGGCAGGAACACTGAAGCTTTCTTT,CSASPTLGRNTEAFF
-,TRBJ2-1,TRBV5-1,-,TGCGCCAGCACCTGGGGAGGGGGGGCCAACAATGAGCAGTTCTTC,CASTWGGGANNEQFF
-,TRBJ2-7,TRBV5-5,many,TGTGCCAGCAGCTTGTCGTCTTACTACGAGCAGTACTTC,CASSLSSYYEQYF
TRBD2,TRBJ2-3,TRBV20-1,-,TGCAGTGCTAGACGGACTAGAGGGGGCACAGATACGCAGTATTTT,CSARRTRGGTDTQYF
TRBD1,TRBJ2-7,TRBV10-3,-,TGTGCCATCAGTCTGATCCGGGACAGCTCCTACGAGCAGTACTTC,CAISLIRDSSYEQYF
TRBD2,TRBJ2-1,TRBV27,few,TGTGCCAGCAGTTCGAAACCAAAGGGACTAGCGGGAGGGCACAATGAGCAGTTCTTC,CASSSKPKGLAGGHNEQFF
-,TRBJ2-5,TRBV5-5,many,TGTGCCAGCAGCTTCAGCGGCCAAGAGACCCAGTACTTC,CASSFSGQETQYF
-,TRBJ2-2,TRBV15,-,TGTGCCACCAGCAGAGATCTAGGCGAGTTAAAGGACACCGGGGAGCTGTTTTTT,CATSRDLGELKDTGELFF
-,TRBJ2-1,TRBV5-4,-,TGTGCCAGCAGCTTGGTAGACAGTCCTTACAATGAGCAGTTCTTC,CASSLVDSPYNEQFF
-,TRBJ1-4,TRBV20-1,-,TGCAGTGCTCGGTGGAGAGGCAATGAAAAACTGTTTTTT,CSARWRGNEKLFF
-,TRBJ1-5,TRBV27,few,TGTGCCAGCAGTTCAAATAGCAATCAGCCCCAGCATTTT,CASSSNSNQPQHF
TRBD1,TRBJ1-2,TRBV6-2/TRBV6-3,few,TGTGCCAGCAGTTACTCCAAGGGACAGGTCTATGGCTACACCTTC,CASSYSKGQVYGYTF
-,TRBJ2-7,TRBV29-1,few,TGCAGCGTCCGGGACTGGTCCTACGAGCAGTACTTC,CSVRDWSYEQYF
TRBD2,TRBJ2-7,TRBV20-1,few,TGCAGTGCTAGAGGATTTGGGGTAGCGGGGACCTACGAGCAGTACTTC,CSARGFGVAGTYEQYF
TRBD2,TRBJ2-5,TRBV20-1,-,TGCAGTGCTAGAGATGAGAGCCACAGCGGGGGCTCTCTGGAGACCCAGTACTTC,CSARDESHSGGSLETQYF
-,TRBJ2-7,TRBV7-2,-,TGTGCCAGCAGCGAGACAGCCTACGAGCAGTACTTC,CASSETAYEQYF
TRBD2,TRBJ2-1,TRBV5-1,-,TGCGCCAGCAGCATGTCCGGGACTAGCGCCTACAATGAGCAGTTCTTC,CASSMSGTSAYNEQFF
-,TRBJ2-6,TRBV29-1,many,TGCAGCGTTGTAGGGGCCTCTGGGGCCAACGTCCTGACTTTC,CSVVGASGANVLTF
TRBD1,TRBJ1-1,TRBV4-2,many,TGTGCCAGCAGCCAGGACAGGGGAACGGGGAACACTGAAGCTTTCTTT,CASSQDRGTGNTEAFF
-,TRBJ2-1,TRBV5-4,-,TGTGCCAGCAGCTTGTACACCGATGAGCAGTTCTTC,CASSLYTDEQFF
-,TRBJ2-1,TRBV20-1,few,TGCAGTGCTTCACAACGACTAGGAATTCGCGAGCAGTTCTTC,CSASQRLGIREQFF
-,TRBJ2-1,TRBV30,-,TGTTCTAAGTTAAGGGGCAGGAGACAGAACAATGAGCAGTTCTTC,CSKLRGRRQNNEQFF
-,TRBJ2-7,TRBV12-3/TRBV12-4,many,TGTGCCAGCAGTTTAGCGCGCGGCTACGAGCAGTACTTC,CASSLARGYEQYF
-,TRBJ2-5,TRBV4-2,few,TGTGCCAGCAGCCAGGTGACAGGCATGGAAGATACCCAGTACTTC,CASSQVTGMEDTQYF
TRBD2,TRBJ2-5,TRBV10-3,few,TGTGCCATCAGCGGCTCGGGGGGGGTGGAGACCCAGTACTTC,CAISGSGGVETQYF
TRBD1,TRBJ1-2,TRBV6-1,many,TGTGCCAGCAGTACCTTGGGACAGATTGACTATGGCTACACCTTC,CASSTLGQIDYGYTF
-,TRBJ2-2,TRBV5-6,-,TGTGCCAGCAGCTTGGGAGGGGACCCACAGAACACCGGGGAGCTGTTTTTT,CASSLGGDPQNTGELFF
-,TRBJ2-1,TRBV6-5,-,TGTGCCAGCAGTGCCCGAGGGGGTTGGCAGTTCTTC,CASSARGGWQFF
-,TRBJ2-2,TRBV4-2,-,TGTGCCAGCAGCCAAGAAGGGGCGGAGACCACCGGGGAGCTGTTTTTT,CASSQEGAETTGELFF
-,TRBJ2-7,TRBV20-1,-,TGCAGTGCTAGTATCAGAGGAGGCCCCTACGAGCAGTACTTC,CSASIRGGPYEQYF
TRBD1,TRBJ1-1,TRBV2,-,TGTGCCAGCACAGCCAGTCCTCCGGGACAGGGAGAAGCTTTCTTT,CASTASPPGQGEAFF
-,TRBJ2-3,TRBV18,-,TGTGCCAGCTCACTAGGCGCGTCGGATACGCAGTATTTT,CASSLGASDTQYF
-,TRBJ1-2,TRBV20-1,few,TGCAGTGCTTCCGGGACGGAGTATGGCTACACCTTC,CSASGTEYGYTF
TRBD1,TRBJ2-5,TRBV7-9,-,TGTGCCAGCAGCTTAGCAGTACAGGGGGCCGGTGAGACCCAGTACTTC,CASSLAVQGAGETQYF
-,TRBJ1-1,TRBV20-1,-,TGCAGTGCTAGGCCGGGACGAATGAACACTGAAGCTTTCTTT,CSARPGRMNTEAFF
TRBD2,TRBJ2-3,TRBV5-6,-,TGTGCCAGCAGCTTTCGGCCCGGGACTAGCGGTGCTAGCACAGATACGCAGTATTTT,CASSFRPGTSGASTDTQYF
-,TRBJ2-7,TRBV29-1,many,TGCAGCGTTGAAGTAGTCGGCCTTCCCGACTACGAGCAGTACTTC,CSVEVVGLPDYEQYF
-,TRBJ2-5,TRBV4-1,-,TGCGCCAGCAGCCAAGATGGCGGGACAGTCCTCATGGAGACCCAGTACTTC,CASSQDGGTVLMETQYF
-,TRBJ1-5,TRBV20-1,-,TGCAGTGCTAGAGATCAGGCAGGGCGTCAGCCCCAGCATTTT,CSARDQAGRQPQHF
TRBD2,TRBJ2-3,TRBV28,-,TGTGCCAGCAGTGCCCCCGGAGGAGCGGGAGGGCTTACGCAGTATTTT,CASSAPGGAGGLTQYF
TRBD1,TRBJ1-1,TRBV10-3,-,TGTGCCATCAAGGTAGGGACAGGGGATACTGAAGCTTTCTTT,CAIKVGTGDTEAFF
TRBD1,TRBJ1-4,TRBV5-1,few,TGCGCCAGCAGCTCGCAGGGGGCCGGGGAAAAACTGTTTTTT,CASSSQGAGEKLFF
-,TRBJ2-2,TRBV7-9,-,TGTGCCAGCAGCAGGGAGTCCGGGACGGGGAACACCGGGGAGCTGTTTTTT,CASSRESGTGNTGELFF
-,TRBJ2-5,TRBV12-3/TRBV12-4,many,TGTGCCAGCAGTTTCGCAGGGACCGAGACCCAGTACTTC,CASSFAGTETQYF